What follows are 27 T cell receptor beta chains derived from one specimen sequenced in a study of beta chain features in type 1 diabetes. Every bit of the isolated RNA underwent reverse transcription, so sequencing read expressed TCRB transcripts. Data came from immunoSEQ multiplex PCR; TCRdb stores just in-frame clones and leaves some out. The repertoire has roughly 140,000 clones, about 8.1% of them found once; the top ten carry nearly 0.65%. The sequencing input was central memory CD4+ T cells from blood. The receptors were sampled from a man younger than 30 in good health.

This clone was seen just once. The J gene is TRBJ1-6, the V gene TRBV7-2, with a tentative D call TRBD1 (5 bases). Germline-derived CDR1 and CDR2 are SGHTA and FQGNSA. Trimming removed 1 base from V and 8 bases from J, with 9 bases in between. The CDR3 totals 14 residues. The CDR3: CASSLEGVYSPLHF. The CDR3 nucleotides read TGTGCCAGCAGCTTAGAAGGGGTGTATTCACCCCTCCACTTT.

The table lists this clone with a few counts. The V gene is TRBV5-3, the J gene TRBJ1-1; a weak D match, TRBD1 (6 bases). TRBV5-3 carries the ORF label, with uncertain function. The CDR3 extends over 15 amino acids. Trimming left V 5 bases short and J 0 bases short, with 14 bases between. CDR3 DNA: TGTGCCAGAAGTGAGCGGACAGCCATGAACACTGAAGCTTTCTTT. Translation gives CARSERTAMNTEAFF.

The chain carries TRBV15 and TRBJ2-5, with 9 positions matching TRBD1. Per the germline V gene, CDR1 is LNHNV and CDR2 is YYDKDF (reference sequence). J was trimmed by 0 bases and V by 5 bases; bases with no gene match: 7. This CDR3 region has 16 residues. The CDR3 loop reads CATSVRTGANQETQYF. DNA of the CDR3: TGTGCCACCAGCGTCCGGACAGGGGCGAACCAAGAGACCCAGTACTTC.

This clone was counted a few times. The chain is built from TRBV9 and TRBJ2-1, with TRBD2 identical over 9 bases. CDR3 length equals 18 residues. After removal of 0 bases from V and 4 bases from J, the junction contained 11 bases not matched to a gene. From germline, CDR1 is SGDLS and CDR2 YYNGEE. The DNA for the CDR3 is TGTGCCAGCAGCGTAGCCAGCGGGGGGTCCGCTAGTTACAATGAGCAGTTCTTC. Residues: CASSVASGGSASYNEQFF.

The chain uses TRBV4-2 and TRBJ1-4, with D perhaps matching TRBD1 (5 bases). The V end was cut by 2 bases, the J end by 8 bases, with 21 bases between. Germline V gene sequence: CDR1 LGHNA, CDR2 YNFKEQ. The CDR3 runs to 17 residues. CDR3 bases: TGTGCCAGCAGCCAACGCGGGGTGAGCAGGGATAAAGAAAAACTGTTTTTT. Its translation: CASSQRGVSRDKEKLFF.

The chain uses TRBV7-6 and TRBJ1-1; TRBD1 might be the D (6 bases). This CDR3 comprises 13 residues. Germline CDR1 is SGHVS and CDR2 is FNYEAQ. The ends were cut back, 5 bases at V and 7 bases at J, with 14 bases in the middle. CDR3 amino acids: CASSQNGGYEAFF. The CDR3 DNA reads TGTGCCAGCAGCCAGAATGGGGGCTATGAAGCTTTCTTT.

The rearrangement links TRBV7-9 to TRBJ1-2; 7 bases align to TRBD1. CDR1 and CDR2 (germline): SEHNR, FQNEAQ (reference sequence). This CDR3 spans 14 amino acids. The J segment lost 5 bases and the V segment lost 6 bases, leaving 9 bases of the junction unmatched. The CDR3 is CASSPPGQNYGYTF. The CDR3 DNA sequence: TGTGCCAGCAGTCCTCCGGGACAGAATTATGGCTACACCTTC.

The rearrangement joins TRBV9 to TRBJ2-1; the D gene is possibly TRBD2 (7 bases). The CDR3 is 18 amino acids. Germline values: CDR1 SGDLS, CDR2 YYNGEE. Trimming took off 4 bases at V and 6 bases at J, with 26 bases between the two ends. In DNA form, the CDR3 reads TGTGCCAGCAGCCTCATAACGGCGGGGGCCGGTGTTGTCAATGAGCAGTTCTTC. This gives the protein CASSLITAGAGVVNEQFF.

This clone was seen at least ten times. This chain connects TRBV7-9 to TRBJ2-5; TRBD2 is a possible D gene (5 bases). The germline gives CDR1 SEHNR, CDR2 FQNEAQ (reference sequence). The CDR3 covers 15 residues. V gave up 2 bases and J gave up 1 base, with 11 bases separating them. The CDR3 DNA reads as TGTGCCAGCAGCTTATCCCGGGGATTCCAAGAGACCCAGTACTTC. Translated, it gives CASSLSRGFQETQYF.

There are a few counts of this clone. The chain recombines TRBV4-3 with TRBJ2-2; 12 bases are a match to TRBD2. There are 19 residues in the CDR3. Looked up from germline, CDR1 is LGHNA and CDR2 is YSLEER. Trimming took 1 base from V and 5 from J; bases not matched to a gene: 11. CDR3 sequence reads: CASSQGVRLAGARTGELFF. The CDR3 nucleotides read TGCGCCAGCAGCCAAGGGGTCAGACTAGCGGGAGCTCGTACCGGGGAGCTGTTTTTT.

This clone was seen only a few times. The chain employs TRBV30 and TRBJ1-4; a possible D gene is TRBD1 (6 bases). Trimming took 4 bases from V and 8 from J, leaving 17 bases between them. The CDR3 consists of 14 residues. From germline, CDR1 is GTSNPN and CDR2 SVGIG (reference sequence). Written as DNA, the CDR3 is TGTGCCTGGACCGCCGGGACATCAGGCGAAAAACTGTTTTTT. Its translation: CAWTAGTSGEKLFF.

Ten or more counts support this clone. The chain combines TRBV18 with TRBJ1-2; the D gene is possibly TRBD1 (5 bases). Germline V gene data show CDR1 as KGHSH and CDR2 as LQKENI. V was clipped by 4 bases and J by 8 bases, with 17 bases between them. This CDR3 has 14 residues. The chain's CDR3 is CASSLGAPSFGYTF. For the CDR3, the DNA is TGTGCCAGCTCACTAGGGGCCCCGTCCTTCGGCTACACCTTC.

This clone was seen at least ten times. This chain connects TRBV19 to TRBJ2-3; D is possibly TRBD1 (5 bases). The CDR3 runs 12 residues. The ends were cut back, 5 bases at V and 4 bases at J, with 7 bases in the middle. Germline V gene data show CDR1 as LNHDA and CDR2 as SQIVND (reference sequence). CDR3 nucleotide sequence: TGTGCCAGTAGTCTGGGGCCAGATACGCAGTATTTT. Translation gives CASSLGPDTQYF.

The chain has TRBV4-2 and TRBJ2-1, with 10 bases identical to TRBD2. CDR3 length: 18 residues. The V gene's germline CDR1 is LGHNA and CDR2 YNFKEQ. The V segment lost 5 bases and the J segment 3 bases; nucleotides outside the gene matches: 13. As DNA, the CDR3 is TGTGCCAGCAGCTTGGGGCTAGCGGGAGTAGGGATCTACAATGAGCAGTTCTTC. Translating gives CASSLGLAGVGIYNEQFF.

The chain combines TRBV20-1 with TRBJ2-5; no reliable D call. Germline V gene sequence: CDR1 DFQATT, CDR2 SNEGSKA (reference sequence). V lost 6 bases, J lost 1 base, and 6 bases lay in between. CDR3 size: 11 residues. The CDR3 bases are TGCAGTGCGAGCGCCCAAGAGACCCAGTACTTC. Translated, it gives CSASAQETQYF.

The chain has TRBV4-1 and TRBJ2-2; 7 nucleotides agree with TRBD2. The V gene end was trimmed by 3 bases and the J gene end by 4 bases; junction bases not matched to a gene: 8. From germline, CDR1 is MGHRA and CDR2 YSYEKL. The CDR3 loop spans 16 amino acids. DNA for the CDR3: TGCGCCAGCAGCCACTTAGCGGGTACGGGCACCGGGGAGCTGTTTTTT. This translates into CASSHLAGTGTGELFF.

This clone was seen a handful of times. CDR3 region: CASLDRQNYGYTF. The CDR3 region has the DNA TGTGCCAGCCTGGACAGGCAGAACTATGGCTACACCTTC. V gene TRBV28 combines with J gene TRBJ1-2; 7 bases map to TRBD1. Germline CDR1 is MDHEN and CDR2 is SYDVKM. CDR3 length: 13 residues. V lost 8 bases, J lost 2 bases, and 5 bases stayed unmatched.

The chain has TRBV7-6 and TRBJ2-3; the D is unclear. The CDR3 loop spans 13 amino acids. Germline CDR1 reads SGHVS; CDR2 reads FNYEAQ. The V gene lost 1 base and the J gene lost 3 bases, with 5 bases spanning the gap. Written as DNA, the CDR3 is TGTGCCAGCAGCTTAGAACTAACAGATACGCAGTATTTT. Translation: CASSLELTDTQYF.

This clone was counted between two and nine times. One end of the junction does not line up with germline, which may come from a read error. The chain has TRBV20-1 and TRBJ2-7; the match to TRBD1 covers 8 bases. The germline gives CDR1 DFQATT, CDR2 SNEGSKA (reference sequence). CDR3 length: 9 residues. CDR3 sequence (DNA): TGCAGTGCTTCAGGGACAGGTGGATTC. It yields the protein CSASGTGGF.

This clone was seen a few times. V is TRBV25-1 and J is TRBJ2-7; D call uncertain. Germline-derived CDR1 and CDR2 are MGHDK and SYGVNS. The CDR3 is made up of 12 amino acids. Trimming removed 4 bases from V and 6 bases from J, with 10 bases in between. The CDR3 reads CASSGFPTEQYF. In DNA, the CDR3 is TGTGCCAGCAGTGGGTTCCCTACCGAGCAGTACTTC.

Many counts were recorded for this clone. J is TRBJ1-2 and V is TRBV7-9; D is unclear. The germline gives CDR1 SEHNR, CDR2 FQNEAQ (reference sequence). Between the trimmed V and J ends, which lost 6 bases and 6 bases, there was a span of 5 bases. The CDR3 consists of 10 residues. CDR3 amino acids: CASSPDGYTF. In DNA, the CDR3 is TGTGCCAGCAGTCCGGATGGCTACACCTTC.

In its sample, this clone was seen a few times. The chain carries TRBV2 and TRBJ1-6, with D possibly matching TRBD1 (5 bases). The CDR3 extends over 14 amino acids. The V gene lost 8 bases and the J gene lost 0 bases, with 8 bases spanning the gap. Germline V gene lookup returns CDR1 SNHLY and CDR2 FYNNEI. The chain's CDR3 is CASYRSSYNSPLHF. In DNA, the CDR3 is TGTGCCAGCTACAGGAGCTCCTATAATTCACCCCTCCACTTT.

This clone was found once. The rearrangement joins TRBV4-3 to TRBJ2-3; TRBD2 matches at 10 bases. Germline values: CDR1 LGHNA, CDR2 YSLEER. The CDR3 extends over 16 amino acids. The V and J ends lost 0 bases and 1 base, in that order; junction bases with no gene match: 1. CDR3 in DNA: TGCGCCAGCAGCCAAGATACTAGCGGGGGCACAGATACGCAGTATTTT. Translating gives CASSQDTSGGTDTQYF.

The rearrangement joins TRBV5-1 to TRBJ2-2; 10 nucleotides line up with TRBD1. Per germline, CDR1 SGHRS and CDR2 YFSETQ. CDR3 length equals 16 residues. Trimming removed 4 bases from V and 3 bases from J; junction bases left unmatched: 6. The CDR3: CASSGGQGIDTGELFF. The CDR3 nucleotides read TGCGCCAGCAGCGGGGGACAGGGGATAGACACCGGGGAGCTGTTTTTT.

The V call is TRBV10-3, the J call TRBJ1-2; D possibly corresponds to TRBD1 (5 bases). This CDR3 is 14 amino acids long. Germline V gene data show CDR1 as ENHRY and CDR2 as SYGVKD. Trimming took 4 bases from V and 2 from J, leaving 11 bases between them. The CDR3 sequence is CAISVRGTNYGYTF. As DNA, the CDR3 is TGTGCCATCAGTGTACGGGGGACCAACTATGGCTACACCTTC.

The chain employs TRBV7-2 and TRBJ2-1, with TRBD2 matching 8 bases. CDR1 is SGHTA, CDR2 FQGNSA, per germline. V was clipped by 2 bases and J by 4 bases; unmatched bases: 4. The length of the CDR3 is 15 residues. Written as DNA, the CDR3 is TGTGCCAGCAGCTTATCTAGCGGGTATTACAATGAGCAGTTCTTC. Translation gives CASSLSSGYYNEQFF.

This clone has a handful of counts. The V call is TRBV7-2, the J call TRBJ1-4; perhaps TRBD1 as D (5 bases). Germline loops: CDR1 SGHTA, CDR2 FQGNSA. The CDR3 is 15 residues long. V lost 4 bases and J 6 bases, leaving 15 bases between the germline ends. The DNA for the CDR3 is TGTGCCAGCAGCTGGGGCGGGGGATCGGATGAAAAACTGTTTTTT. Translation: CASSWGGGSDEKLFF.